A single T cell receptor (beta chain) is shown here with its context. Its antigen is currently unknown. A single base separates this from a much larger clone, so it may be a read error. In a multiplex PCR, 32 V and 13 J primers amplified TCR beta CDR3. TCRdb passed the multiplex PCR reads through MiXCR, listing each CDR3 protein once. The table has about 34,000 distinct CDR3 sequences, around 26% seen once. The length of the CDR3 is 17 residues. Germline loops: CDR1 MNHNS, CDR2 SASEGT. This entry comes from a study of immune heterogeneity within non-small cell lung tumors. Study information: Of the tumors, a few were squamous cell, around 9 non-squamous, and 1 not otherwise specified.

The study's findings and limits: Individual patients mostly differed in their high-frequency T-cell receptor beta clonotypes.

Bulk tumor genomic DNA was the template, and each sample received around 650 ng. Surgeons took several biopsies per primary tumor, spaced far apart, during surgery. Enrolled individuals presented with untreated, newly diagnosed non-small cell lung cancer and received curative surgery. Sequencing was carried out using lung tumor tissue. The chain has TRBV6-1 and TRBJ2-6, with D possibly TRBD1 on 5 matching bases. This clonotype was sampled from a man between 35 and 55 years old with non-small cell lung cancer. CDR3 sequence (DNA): TGTGCCAGCACCAAACCGGACACCTCTTCTGGGGCCTACGTCCTGACTTTC. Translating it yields CASTKPDTSSGAYVLTF.